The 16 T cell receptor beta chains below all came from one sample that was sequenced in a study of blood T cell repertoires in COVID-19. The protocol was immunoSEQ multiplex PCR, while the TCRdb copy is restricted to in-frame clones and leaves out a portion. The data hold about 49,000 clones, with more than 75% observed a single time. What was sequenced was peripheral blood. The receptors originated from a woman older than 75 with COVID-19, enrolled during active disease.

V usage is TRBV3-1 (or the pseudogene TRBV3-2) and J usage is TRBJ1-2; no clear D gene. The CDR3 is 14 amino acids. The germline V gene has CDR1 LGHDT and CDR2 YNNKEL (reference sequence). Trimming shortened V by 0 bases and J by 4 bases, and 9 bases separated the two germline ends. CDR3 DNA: TGTGCCAGCAGCCAAGATAGGAGCCTCTATGGCTACACCTTC. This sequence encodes CASSQDRSLYGYTF.

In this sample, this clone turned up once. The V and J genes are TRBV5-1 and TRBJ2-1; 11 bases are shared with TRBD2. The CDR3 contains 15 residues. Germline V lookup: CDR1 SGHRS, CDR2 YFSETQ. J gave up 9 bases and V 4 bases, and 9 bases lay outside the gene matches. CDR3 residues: CASSPGLAESLEQFF. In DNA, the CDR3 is TGCGCCAGCAGCCCGGGACTAGCGGAAAGCCTTGAGCAGTTCTTC.

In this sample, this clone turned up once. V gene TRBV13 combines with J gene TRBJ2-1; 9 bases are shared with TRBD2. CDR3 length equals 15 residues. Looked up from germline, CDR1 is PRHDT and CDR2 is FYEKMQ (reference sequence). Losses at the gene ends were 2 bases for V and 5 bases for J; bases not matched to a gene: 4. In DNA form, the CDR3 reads TGTGCCAGCAGCTTAATAGCGGGGGCCAACAATGAGCAGTTCTTC. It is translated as CASSLIAGANNEQFF.

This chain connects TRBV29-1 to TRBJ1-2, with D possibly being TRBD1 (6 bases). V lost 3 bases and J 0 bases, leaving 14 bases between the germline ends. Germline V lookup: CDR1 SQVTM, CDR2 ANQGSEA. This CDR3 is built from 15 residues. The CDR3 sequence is CSVDGRGKTNYGYTF. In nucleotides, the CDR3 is TGCAGCGTTGATGGCAGGGGAAAAACTAACTATGGCTACACCTTC.

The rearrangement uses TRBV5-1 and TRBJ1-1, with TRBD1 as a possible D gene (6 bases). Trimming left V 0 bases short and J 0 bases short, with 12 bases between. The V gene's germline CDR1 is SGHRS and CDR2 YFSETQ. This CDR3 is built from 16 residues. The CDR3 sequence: CASSLDRGGLNTEAFF. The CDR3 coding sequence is TGCGCCAGCAGCTTGGATAGAGGGGGTCTGAACACTGAAGCTTTCTTT.

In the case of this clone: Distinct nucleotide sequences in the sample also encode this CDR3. The chain's CDR3 is CASSLGQGNEKLFF. CDR3 in DNA: TGTGCCAGCAGCTTAGGCCAGGGGAATGAAAAACTGTTTTTT. The V and J genes are TRBV7-9 and TRBJ1-4; a possible D gene is TRBD1 (6 bases). Per germline, CDR1 SEHNR and CDR2 FQNEAQ (reference sequence). Trimming took off 1 base at V and 5 bases at J, with 8 bases between the two ends. The CDR3 sequence is 14 residues long.

CDR3 sequence reads: CASSYVGQGPGGELFF. The CDR3 nucleotides are TGTGCCAGCAGTTACGTAGGACAGGGGCCGGGCGGGGAGCTGTTTTTT. V usage is TRBV6-2 or TRBV6-3 and J usage is TRBJ2-2, with TRBD1 matching over 9 bases. The CDR3 is made up of 16 amino acids. Unmatched junction bases numbered 8, after V lost 2 bases and J lost 7 bases. CDR1 is MNHEY and CDR2 is SVGEGT in the germline V gene.

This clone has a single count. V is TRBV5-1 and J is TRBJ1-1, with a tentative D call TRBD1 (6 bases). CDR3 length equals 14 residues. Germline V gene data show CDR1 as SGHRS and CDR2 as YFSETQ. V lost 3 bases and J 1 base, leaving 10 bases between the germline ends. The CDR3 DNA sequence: TGCGCCAGCAGCTCGGGACAACCGAACACTGAAGCTTTCTTT. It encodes CASSSGQPNTEAFF.

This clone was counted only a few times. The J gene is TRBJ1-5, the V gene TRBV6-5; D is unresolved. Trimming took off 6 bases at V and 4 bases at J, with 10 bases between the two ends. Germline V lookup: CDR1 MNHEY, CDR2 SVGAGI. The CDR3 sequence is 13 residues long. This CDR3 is CASRLRINQPQHF. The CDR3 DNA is TGTGCCAGCAGATTGCGCATTAATCAGCCCCAGCATTTT.

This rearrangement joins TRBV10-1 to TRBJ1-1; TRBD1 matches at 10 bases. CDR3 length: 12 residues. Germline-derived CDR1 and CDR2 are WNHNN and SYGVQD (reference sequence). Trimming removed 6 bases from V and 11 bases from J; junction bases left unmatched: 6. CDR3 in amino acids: CASSPGQGSAFF. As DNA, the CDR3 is TGCGCCAGCAGCCCGGGACAGGGGTCTGCTTTCTTT.

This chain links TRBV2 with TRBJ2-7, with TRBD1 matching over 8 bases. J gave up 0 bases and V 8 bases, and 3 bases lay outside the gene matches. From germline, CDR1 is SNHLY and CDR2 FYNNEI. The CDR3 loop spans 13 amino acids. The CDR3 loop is CASGDRRSYEQYF. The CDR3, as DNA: TGTGCCAGCGGGGACAGGCGCTCCTACGAGCAGTACTTC.

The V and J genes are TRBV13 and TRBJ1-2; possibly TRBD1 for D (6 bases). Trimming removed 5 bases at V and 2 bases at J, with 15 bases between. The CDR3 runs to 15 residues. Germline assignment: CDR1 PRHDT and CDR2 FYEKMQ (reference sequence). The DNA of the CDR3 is TGTGCCAGCAGCCTGAGGACAGACCCAAACTATGGCTACACCTTC. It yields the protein CASSLRTDPNYGYTF. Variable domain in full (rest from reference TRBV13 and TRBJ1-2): AAGVIQSPRHLIKEKRETATLKCYPIPRHDTVYWYQQGPGQDPQFLISFYEKMQSDKGSIPDRFSAQQFSDYHSELNMSSLELGDSALYFCASSLRTDPNYGYTFGSGTRLTVV.

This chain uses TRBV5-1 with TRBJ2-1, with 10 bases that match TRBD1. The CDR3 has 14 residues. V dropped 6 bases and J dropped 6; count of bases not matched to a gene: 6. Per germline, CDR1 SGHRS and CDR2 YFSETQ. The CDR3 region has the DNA TGCGCCAGCATCAGGACAGGGGGAGGCAATGAGCAGTTCTTC. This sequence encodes CASIRTGGGNEQFF.

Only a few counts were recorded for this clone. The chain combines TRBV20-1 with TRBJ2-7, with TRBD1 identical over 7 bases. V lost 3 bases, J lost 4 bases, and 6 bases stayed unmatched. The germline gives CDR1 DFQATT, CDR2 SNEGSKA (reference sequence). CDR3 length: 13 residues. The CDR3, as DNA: TGCAGTGCTAGTATGAGGGGGCCATACGAGCAGTACTTC. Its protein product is CSASMRGPYEQYF.

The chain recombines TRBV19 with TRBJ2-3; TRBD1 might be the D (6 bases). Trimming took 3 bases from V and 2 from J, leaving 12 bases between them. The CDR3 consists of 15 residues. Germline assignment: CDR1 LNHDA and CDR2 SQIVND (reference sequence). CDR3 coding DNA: TGTGCCAGTAGTATGGGGCAGGGGATCACAGATACGCAGTATTTT. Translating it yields CASSMGQGITDTQYF.

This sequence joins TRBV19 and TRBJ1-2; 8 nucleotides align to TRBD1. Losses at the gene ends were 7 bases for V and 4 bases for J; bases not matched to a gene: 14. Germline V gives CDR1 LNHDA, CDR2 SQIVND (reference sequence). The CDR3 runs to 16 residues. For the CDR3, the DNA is TGTGCCAGTAACCCCGAGGGCAGGGGGCTTGGCTATGGCTACACCTTC. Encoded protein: CASNPEGRGLGYGYTF.